The T cell receptor (beta chain) described here comes from a study of regulatory T cells in long-lasting Graves disease. This clonotype was seen many times. Time point meaning: persistent/refractory GD, antithyroid drugs over 5 years with positive TRAb. RNA extracted from PBMCs served as the sequencing template. Trimming shortened V by 6 bases and J by 4 bases, and 15 bases separated the two germline ends. There are 13 residues in the CDR3. Germline V gives CDR1 SQVTM, CDR2 ANQGSEA. Construction of TCR beta libraries relied on iRepertoire HTBI primers and on Arm-PCR targeting CDR3 regions. MiXCR, run by TCRdb on the multiplex PCR reads, gives a single entry per CDR3 protein. The sample lists hundreds of thousands of distinct CDR3 sequences; more than 20% were seen once.

This chain connects TRBV29-1 to TRBJ2-5; the D gene is possibly TRBD2 (5 bases). The TCR was taken from a female donor with Graves disease. Sequenced here: peripheral blood mononuclear cells (PBMCs), sampled when the disease was refractory, from a patient treated with antithyroid drugs. The DNA of the CDR3 is TGCAGCGTCGGTGGGAGATTGCGAGAGACCCAGTACTTC. Amino acid sequence: CSVGGRLRETQYF. Looking up the rest from reference TRBV29-1 and TRBJ2-5 gives the full variable domain: SAVISQKPSRDICQRGTSLTIQCQVDSQVTMMFWYRQQPGQSLTLIATANQGSEATYESGFVIDKFPISRPNLTFSTLTVSNMSPEDSSIYLCSVGGRLRETQYFGPGTRLLVL.